This TCR beta chain was documented in a study of beta chain features in type 1 diabetes. Findings and caveats of the study: Fewer junction insertions and more nucleotide deletions appeared in type 1 diabetes patients.

The authors took one heparinised blood draw, averaging approximately 120 mL, from each donor. The study reverse transcribed the entire isolated RNA, so it sequenced expressed TCRB transcripts. Sequenced by immunoSEQ multiplex PCR; TCRdb stores in-frame clones only, minus some. The sample consists of hundreds of thousands of clones, around 13% of them appearing once. This clone has more than one count but fewer than ten. Antigen unknown. The CDR3 loop spans 14 amino acids. After removal of 1 base from V and 10 bases from J, the junction contained 3 bases not matched to a gene. Germline CDR1 SGHKS, CDR2 YYEKEE (reference sequence).

This clonotype was sampled from a man aged 30 to 45 in good health. This chain joins TRBV5-5 and TRBJ2-2; 11 nucleotides agree with TRBD2. The sequenced material came from naive CD4+ T cells from blood. CDR3 in amino acids: CASSLLGLAAELFF. The CDR3 coding sequence is TGTGCCAGCAGCTTGCTGGGACTAGCGGCGGAGCTGTTTTTT.